Within the sample, the clone carrying this TCR beta chain is medium-sized. The record originates from a study of blood T cell repertoires in COVID-19. Study-wide context: PBMCs, B-cell-depleted T cells, or T cells were the source of the cDNA or gDNA that made up the material.

Sequencing was performed with immunoSEQ multiplex PCR; in TCRdb, only in-frame clones are kept and a portion is missing. This repertoire shows 63,000 or so clones, 88% found once; its top ten account for approximately 1.5%. Germline V gene lookup returns CDR1 MNHEY and CDR2 SMNVEV (reference sequence). This CDR3 has 13 amino acids. The ends were cut back, 4 bases at V and 4 bases at J, with 8 bases in the middle. The clonotype was recovered from a human donor in a cohort sampled during active COVID-19. The chain links TRBV27 to TRBJ2-1, with D tentatively TRBD1 (5 bases). The sequenced material came from peripheral blood. CDR3 sequence (DNA): TGTGCCAGCAGTTCGACAGAATACAATGAGCAGTTCTTC. It codes for CASSSTEYNEQFF.